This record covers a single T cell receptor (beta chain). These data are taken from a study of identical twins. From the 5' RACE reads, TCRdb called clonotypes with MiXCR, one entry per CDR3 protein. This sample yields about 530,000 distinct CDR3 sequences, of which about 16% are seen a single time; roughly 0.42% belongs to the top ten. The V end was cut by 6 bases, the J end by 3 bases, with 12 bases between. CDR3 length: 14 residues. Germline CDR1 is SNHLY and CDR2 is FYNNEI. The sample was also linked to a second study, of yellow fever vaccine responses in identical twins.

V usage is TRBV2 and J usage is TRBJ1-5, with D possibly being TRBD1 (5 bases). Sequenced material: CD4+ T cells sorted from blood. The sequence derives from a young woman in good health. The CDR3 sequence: CASSPQVPNQPQHF. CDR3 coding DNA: TGTGCCAGCAGCCCACAGGTTCCCAATCAGCCCCAGCATTTT.